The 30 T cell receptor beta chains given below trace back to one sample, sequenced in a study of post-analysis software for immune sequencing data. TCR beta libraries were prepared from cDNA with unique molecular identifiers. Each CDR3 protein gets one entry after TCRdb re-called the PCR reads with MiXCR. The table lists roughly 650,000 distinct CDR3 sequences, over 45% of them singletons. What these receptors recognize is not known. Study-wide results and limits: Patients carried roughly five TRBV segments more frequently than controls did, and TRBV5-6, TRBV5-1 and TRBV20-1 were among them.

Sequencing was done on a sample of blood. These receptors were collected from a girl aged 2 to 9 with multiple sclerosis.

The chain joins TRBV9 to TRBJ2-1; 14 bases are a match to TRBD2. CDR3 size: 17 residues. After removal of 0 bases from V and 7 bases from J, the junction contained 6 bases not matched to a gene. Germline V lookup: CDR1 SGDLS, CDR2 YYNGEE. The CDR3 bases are TGTGCCAGCAGCGTAGTGACTAGCGGGGGGGCAGGGAATGAGCAGTTCTTC. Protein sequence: CASSVVTSGGAGNEQFF.

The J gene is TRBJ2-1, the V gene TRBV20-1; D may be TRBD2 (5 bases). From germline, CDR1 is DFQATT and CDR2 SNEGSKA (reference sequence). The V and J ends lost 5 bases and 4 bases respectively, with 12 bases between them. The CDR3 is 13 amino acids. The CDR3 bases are TGCAGTGCTGAGGGTTTCAGGTACAATGAGCAGTTCTTC. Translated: CSAEGFRYNEQFF.

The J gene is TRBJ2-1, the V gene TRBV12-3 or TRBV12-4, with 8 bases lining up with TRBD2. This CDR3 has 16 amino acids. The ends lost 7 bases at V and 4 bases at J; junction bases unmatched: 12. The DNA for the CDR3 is TGTGCCAGCACCCCGGGGGGGACTACACTTTACAATGAGCAGTTCTTC. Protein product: CASTPGGTTLYNEQFF.

The CDR3: CASRGTKPPDTQYF. The CDR3 DNA reads TGTGCCAGCAGGGGGACTAAGCCCCCGGATACGCAGTATTTT. The genes are TRBV2 and TRBJ2-3; 7 positions agree with TRBD2. V trimming: 6 bases; J trimming: 6 bases; junction bases outside the gene matches: 9. The CDR3 has 14 amino acids. Germline V gives CDR1 SNHLY, CDR2 FYNNEI.

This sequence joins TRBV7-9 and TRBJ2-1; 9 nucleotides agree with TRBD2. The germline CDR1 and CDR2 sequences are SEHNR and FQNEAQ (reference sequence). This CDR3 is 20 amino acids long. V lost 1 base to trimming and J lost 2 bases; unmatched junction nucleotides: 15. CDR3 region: CASSLEGWASGTATYNEQFF. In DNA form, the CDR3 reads TGTGCCAGCAGCTTAGAGGGTTGGGCTAGCGGGACGGCCACCTACAATGAGCAGTTCTTC.

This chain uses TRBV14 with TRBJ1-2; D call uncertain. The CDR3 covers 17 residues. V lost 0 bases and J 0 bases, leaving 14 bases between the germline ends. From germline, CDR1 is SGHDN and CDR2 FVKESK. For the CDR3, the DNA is TGTGCCAGCAGCCAAGAGCTCGGGCTTATTCCTAACTATGGCTACACCTTC. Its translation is CASSQELGLIPNYGYTF.

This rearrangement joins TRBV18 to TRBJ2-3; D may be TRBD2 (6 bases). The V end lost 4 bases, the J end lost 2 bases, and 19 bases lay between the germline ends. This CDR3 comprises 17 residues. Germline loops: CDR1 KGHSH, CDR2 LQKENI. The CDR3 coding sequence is TGTGCCAGCTCACGAAAGAGGAGGGCGGAGAACACAGATACGCAGTATTTT. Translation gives CASSRKRRAENTDTQYF.

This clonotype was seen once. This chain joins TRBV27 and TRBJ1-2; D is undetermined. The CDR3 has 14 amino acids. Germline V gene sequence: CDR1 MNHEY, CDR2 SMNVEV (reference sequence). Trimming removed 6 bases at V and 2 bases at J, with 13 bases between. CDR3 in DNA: TGTGCCAGCAGCCAATCTTTGGGGAACTATGGCTACACCTTC. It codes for CASSQSLGNYGYTF.

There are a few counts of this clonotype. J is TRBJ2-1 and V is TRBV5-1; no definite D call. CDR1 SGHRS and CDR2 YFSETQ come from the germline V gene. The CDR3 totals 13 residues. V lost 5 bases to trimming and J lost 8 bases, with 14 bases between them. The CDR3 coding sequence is TGCGCCAGCAGGCTAATAGGAAATGATGAGCAGTTCTTC. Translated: CASRLIGNDEQFF.

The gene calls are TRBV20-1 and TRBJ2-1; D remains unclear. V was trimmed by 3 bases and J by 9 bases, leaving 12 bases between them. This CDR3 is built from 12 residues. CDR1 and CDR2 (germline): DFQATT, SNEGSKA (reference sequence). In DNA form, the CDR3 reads TGCAGTGCTAGGGCCCCGACTCCTGAGCAGTTCTTC. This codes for CSARAPTPEQFF.

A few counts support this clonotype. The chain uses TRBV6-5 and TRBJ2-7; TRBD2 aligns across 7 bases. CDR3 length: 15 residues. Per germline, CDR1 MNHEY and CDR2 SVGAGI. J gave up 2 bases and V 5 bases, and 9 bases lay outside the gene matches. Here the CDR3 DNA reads TGTGCCAGCAGTACAAACCGGGACTATACCTACGAGCAGTACTTC. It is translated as CASSTNRDYTYEQYF.

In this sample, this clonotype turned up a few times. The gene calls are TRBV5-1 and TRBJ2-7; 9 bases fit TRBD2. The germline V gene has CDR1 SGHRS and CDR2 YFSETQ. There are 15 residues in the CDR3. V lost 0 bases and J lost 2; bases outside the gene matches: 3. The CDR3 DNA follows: TGCGCCAGCAGCTTGGGTTCTAGCGGGACCTACGAGCAGTACTTC. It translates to CASSLGSSGTYEQYF.

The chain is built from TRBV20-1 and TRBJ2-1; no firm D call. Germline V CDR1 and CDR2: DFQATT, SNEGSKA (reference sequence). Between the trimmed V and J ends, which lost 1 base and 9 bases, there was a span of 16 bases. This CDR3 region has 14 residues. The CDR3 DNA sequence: TGCAGTGCTAGAGGTCGGACCCCACGGGCTGAGCAGTTCTTC. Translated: CSARGRTPRAEQFF.

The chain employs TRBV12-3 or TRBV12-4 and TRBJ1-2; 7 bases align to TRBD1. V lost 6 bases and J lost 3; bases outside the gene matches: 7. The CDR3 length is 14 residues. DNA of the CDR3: TGTGCCAGCAGCCGAAGGACAGGTTACTATGGCTACACCTTC. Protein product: CASSRRTGYYGYTF.

CDR3 loop: CSAKKTGTSYEQYF. In nucleotides, the CDR3 is TGCAGCGCTAAAAAGACTGGGACGTCCTACGAGCAGTACTTC. The chain combines TRBV29-1 with TRBJ2-7; D is tentatively TRBD1 or TRBD2 (5 bases each). In germline, CDR1 is SQVTM, CDR2 ANQGSEA. This CDR3 has 14 residues. Trimming shortened V by 7 bases and J by 1 base, and 17 bases separated the two germline ends.

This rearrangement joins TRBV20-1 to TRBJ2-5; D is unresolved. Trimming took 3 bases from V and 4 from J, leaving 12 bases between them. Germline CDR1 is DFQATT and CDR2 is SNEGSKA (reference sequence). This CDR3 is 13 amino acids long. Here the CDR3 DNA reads TGCAGTGCTAGGATGGTAGTGGGAGAGACCCAGTACTTC. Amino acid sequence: CSARMVVGETQYF.

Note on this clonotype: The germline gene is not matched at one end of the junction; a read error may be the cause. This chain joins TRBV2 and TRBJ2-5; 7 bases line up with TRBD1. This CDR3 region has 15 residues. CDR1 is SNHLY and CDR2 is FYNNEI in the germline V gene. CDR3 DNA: TGTGCCCGCAGGGGAGACAGGGTCCATCAGGGGACCCAGTACTTC. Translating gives CARRGDRVHQGTQYF.

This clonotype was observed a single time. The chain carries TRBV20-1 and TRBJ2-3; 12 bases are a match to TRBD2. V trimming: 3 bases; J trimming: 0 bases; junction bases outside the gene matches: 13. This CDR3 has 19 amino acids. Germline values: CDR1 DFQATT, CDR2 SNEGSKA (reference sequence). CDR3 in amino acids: CSASLAGGGLTLSTDTQYF. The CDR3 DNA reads TGCAGTGCTAGCCTAGCGGGGGGGGGCCTGACGTTAAGCACAGATACGCAGTATTTT.

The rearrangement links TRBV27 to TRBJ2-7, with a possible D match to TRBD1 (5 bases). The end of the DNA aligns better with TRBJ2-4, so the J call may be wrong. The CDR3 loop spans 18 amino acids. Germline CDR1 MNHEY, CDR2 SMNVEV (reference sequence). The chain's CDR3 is CASSLTAGINLAKNIQYF. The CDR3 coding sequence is TGTGCCAGCAGCCTGACGGCAGGGATAAACTTAGCCAAAAACATTCAGTACTTC.

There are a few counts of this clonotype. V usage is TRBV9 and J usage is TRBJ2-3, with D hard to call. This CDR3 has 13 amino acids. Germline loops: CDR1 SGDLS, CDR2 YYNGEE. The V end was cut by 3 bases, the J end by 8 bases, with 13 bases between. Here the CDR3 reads CASSAVTSLTQYF. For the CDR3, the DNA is TGTGCCAGCAGCGCGGTGACATCTCTTACGCAGTATTTT.

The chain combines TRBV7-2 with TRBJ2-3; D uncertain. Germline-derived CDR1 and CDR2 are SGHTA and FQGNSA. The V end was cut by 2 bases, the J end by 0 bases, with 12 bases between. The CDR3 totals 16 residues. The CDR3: CASSLRQQPSTDTQYF. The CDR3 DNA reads TGTGCCAGCAGCTTAAGGCAACAGCCCAGCACAGATACGCAGTATTTT.

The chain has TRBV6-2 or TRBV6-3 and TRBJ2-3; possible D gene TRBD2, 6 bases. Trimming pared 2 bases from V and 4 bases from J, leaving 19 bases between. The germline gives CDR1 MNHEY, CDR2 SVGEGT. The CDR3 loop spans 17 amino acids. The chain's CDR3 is CASSYGSLAGSPDTQYF. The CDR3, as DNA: TGTGCCAGCAGTTACGGCTCCTTGGCGGGGTCCCCAGATACGCAGTATTTT.

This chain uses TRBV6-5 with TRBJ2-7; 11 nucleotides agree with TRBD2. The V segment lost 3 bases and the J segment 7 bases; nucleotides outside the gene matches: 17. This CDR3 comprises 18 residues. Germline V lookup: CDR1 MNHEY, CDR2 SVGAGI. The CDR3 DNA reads TGTGCCAGCAGTTATGACCTACCTATAGCGGGAGGGCCAGGAGAGCAGTACTTC. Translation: CASSYDLPIAGGPGEQYF.

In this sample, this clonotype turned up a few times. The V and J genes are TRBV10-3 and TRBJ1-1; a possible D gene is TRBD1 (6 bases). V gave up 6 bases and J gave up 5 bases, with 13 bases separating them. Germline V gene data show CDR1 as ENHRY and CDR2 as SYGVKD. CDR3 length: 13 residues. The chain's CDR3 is CAISEGEGTEAFF. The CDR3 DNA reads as TGTGCCATCAGCGAGGGGGAGGGGACTGAAGCTTTCTTT.

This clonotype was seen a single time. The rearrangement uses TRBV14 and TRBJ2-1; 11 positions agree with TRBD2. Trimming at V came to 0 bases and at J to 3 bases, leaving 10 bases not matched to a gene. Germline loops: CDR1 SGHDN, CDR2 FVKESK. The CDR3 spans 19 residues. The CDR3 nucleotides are TGTGCCAGCAGCCAAGATCTAGGAATAGCGGGGGGGTTCTACAATGAGCAGTTCTTC. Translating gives CASSQDLGIAGGFYNEQFF. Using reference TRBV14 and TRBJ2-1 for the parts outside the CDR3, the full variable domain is EAGVTQFPSHSVIEKGQTVTLRCDPISGHDNLYWYRRVMGKEIKFLLHFVKESKQDESGMPNNRFLAERTGGTYSTLKVQPAELEDSGVYFCASSQDLGIAGGFYNEQFFGPGTRLTVL.

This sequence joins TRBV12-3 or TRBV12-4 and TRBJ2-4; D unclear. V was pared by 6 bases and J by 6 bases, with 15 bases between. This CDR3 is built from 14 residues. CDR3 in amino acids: CASSPPTLGNIQYF. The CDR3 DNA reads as TGTGCCAGCAGCCCTCCAACTTTAGGAAACATTCAGTACTTC.

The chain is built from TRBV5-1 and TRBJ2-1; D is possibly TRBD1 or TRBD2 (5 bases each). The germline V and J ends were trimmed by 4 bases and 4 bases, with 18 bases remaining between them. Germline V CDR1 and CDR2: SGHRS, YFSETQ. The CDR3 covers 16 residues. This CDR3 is CASSRGTGTLYNEQFF. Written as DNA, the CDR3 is TGCGCCAGCAGCAGGGGTACCGGGACCCTATACAATGAGCAGTTCTTC.

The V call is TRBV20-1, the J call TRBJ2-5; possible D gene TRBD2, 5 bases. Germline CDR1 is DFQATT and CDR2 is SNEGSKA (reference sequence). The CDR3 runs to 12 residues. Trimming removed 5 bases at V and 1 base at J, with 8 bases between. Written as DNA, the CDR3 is TGCAGTGCTGGCGGGCTCCAAGAGACCCAGTACTTC. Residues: CSAGGLQETQYF.

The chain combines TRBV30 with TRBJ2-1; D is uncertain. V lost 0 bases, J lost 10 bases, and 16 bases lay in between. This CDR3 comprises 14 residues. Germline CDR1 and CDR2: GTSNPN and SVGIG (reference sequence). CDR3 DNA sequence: TGTGCCTGGAGTGTAGGTGGCCCCAAAGAGGAGCAGTTCTTC. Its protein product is CAWSVGGPKEEQFF. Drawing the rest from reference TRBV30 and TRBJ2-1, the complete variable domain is SQTIHQWPATLVQPVGSPLSLECTVEGTSNPNLYWYRQAAGRGLQLLFYSVGIGQISSEVPQNLSASRPQDRQFILSSKKLLLSDSGFYLCAWSVGGPKEEQFFGPGTRLTVL.

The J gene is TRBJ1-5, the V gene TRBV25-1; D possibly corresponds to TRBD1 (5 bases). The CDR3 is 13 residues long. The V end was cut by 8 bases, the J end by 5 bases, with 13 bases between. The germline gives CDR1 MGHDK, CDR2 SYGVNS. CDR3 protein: CASGGDPHQPQHF. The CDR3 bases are TGTGCCAGCGGGGGGGACCCCCATCAGCCCCAGCATTTT.